The T cell receptor (beta chain) under discussion was sequenced for a study of T cell responses to AZD1222 COVID-19 vaccine. Across the whole study: It was second doses at about 4 or about 12 weeks that were pooled. General study points: Only 5 or 6 AZD1222 recipients tested seropositive at baseline. It should be noted that donors were predominantly white British and more often female, and clonal diversity was possibly underestimated. Regions 160-218 and 743-854 dominated among vaccine-associated CD4 TCRs spanning spike.

Profiled with immunoSEQ multiplex PCR; TCRdb holds only in-frame clones, not every one. The sample comprises 140,000 or so clones, approximately 91% of which are singletons, and 4.7% rests with the top ten. As for this clone: Antigen unknown.

Germline V lookup: CDR1 KGHSY, CDR2 FQNENV. V lost 4 bases, J lost 0 bases, and 11 bases stayed unmatched. The CDR3 contains 17 residues. The receptor was isolated from an adult in good health. The rearrangement uses TRBV16 and TRBJ1-1, with 7 bases lining up with TRBD1. The sequencing here drew on peripheral blood, taken on day 0 of AZD1222 vaccination. The CDR3 sequence is CASSPHERDSVNTEAFF. The CDR3 DNA is TGTGCCAGCAGCCCCCACGAGCGGGACAGCGTGAACACTGAAGCTTTCTTT.